A single sample gave rise to the 15 T cell receptor beta chains below, sequenced in a study of cytomegalovirus exposure and HLA in healthy donors. It was with 60 Vbeta and 13 Jbeta primers that the PCR ran. The protocol was immunoSEQ multiplex PCR, while the TCRdb copy is restricted to in-frame clones and leaves out a portion. The sample lists about 90,000 clones; more than 55% were seen once. The sequenced material came from PBMCs. The source of these receptors is a woman between 45 and 60 years old in good health and CMV-seropositive.

The CDR3 DNA follows: TGTGCCAGCAGTAGGGACTCCCGAGGTATCGAGCAGTACTTC. Its protein product is CASSRDSRGIEQYF. This rearrangement joins TRBV6-6 to TRBJ2-7, with D possibly being TRBD2 (6 bases). Trimming took off 5 bases at V and 6 bases at J, with 17 bases between the two ends. Germline CDR1 reads MNHNY; CDR2 reads SVGAGI (reference sequence). The CDR3 spans 14 residues.

J is TRBJ2-1 and V is TRBV5-1, with 10 bases identical to TRBD2. The CDR3 length is 15 residues. Germline CDR1 and CDR2: SGHRS and YFSETQ. The ends lost 2 bases at V and 9 bases at J; junction bases unmatched: 8. This CDR3 is CASSLGLAGVGEQFF. In nucleotides, the CDR3 is TGCGCCAGCAGCTTAGGTCTAGCGGGGGTCGGTGAGCAGTTCTTC.

The chain combines TRBV7-9 with TRBJ1-1; 8 bases align to TRBD1. The CDR3 has 14 amino acids. CDR1 and CDR2 from the germline V gene are SEHNR and FQNEAQ (reference sequence). V was pared by 7 bases and J by 4 bases, with 8 bases of the junction left unmatched. CDR3 region: CASIEGQGRTEAFF. CDR3 sequence (DNA): TGTGCCAGCATCGAAGGACAGGGACGCACTGAAGCTTTCTTT.

V usage is TRBV15 and J usage is TRBJ1-2; the D is unclear. V gave up 0 bases and J gave up 6 bases, with 14 bases separating them. Germline CDR1 reads LNHNV; CDR2 reads YYDKDF (reference sequence). The CDR3 is made up of 15 amino acids. In nucleotides, the CDR3 is TGTGCCACCAGCAGAGATACGCGGTTTGGCGATGGCTACACCTTC. Amino acid sequence: CATSRDTRFGDGYTF.

V usage is TRBV19 and J usage is TRBJ1-4; D not resolved. V lost 5 bases to trimming and J lost 0 bases, with 7 bases between them. This CDR3 contains 14 residues. CDR1 LNHDA and CDR2 SQIVND come from the germline V gene (reference sequence). CDR3 sequence reads: CASSSPATNEKLFF. The CDR3 DNA is TGTGCCAGTAGTTCTCCAGCAACTAATGAAAAACTGTTTTTT.

V usage is TRBV4-3 and J usage is TRBJ1-2; the D is unclear. Trimming removed 0 bases from V and 3 bases from J, with 14 bases in between. Germline V gives CDR1 LGHNA, CDR2 YSLEER. This CDR3 contains 16 residues. The CDR3 DNA reads as TGCGCCAGCAGCCAAGAGGCGGGCCCCGACTACTATGGCTACACCTTC. Protein product: CASSQEAGPDYYGYTF.

J is TRBJ1-2 and V is TRBV4-1; D gene ambiguous. Germline CDR1 reads MGHRA; CDR2 reads YSYEKL. V dropped 0 bases and J dropped 5 bases, with 10 bases sitting between them. This CDR3 region has 14 residues. This CDR3 reads CASSQEGQEYGYTF. The CDR3 nucleotides read TGCGCCAGCAGCCAAGAAGGTCAGGAATATGGCTACACCTTC.

A single count supports this clone. This chain uses TRBV25-1 with TRBJ2-5, with 7 bases lining up with TRBD2. Germline V gene lookup returns CDR1 MGHDK and CDR2 SYGVNS. The CDR3 is 15 residues long. The trim removed 0 bases at V and 4 bases at J, leaving 5 bases unmatched. CDR3 bases: TGTGCCAGCAGTGAATATGGGGACTACCCAGAGACCCAGTACTTC. This codes for CASSEYGDYPETQYF.

This clone was seen a few times. V gene TRBV6-5 combines with J gene TRBJ2-2; D call uncertain. Trimming left V 5 bases short and J 2 bases short, with 12 bases between. CDR3 size: 15 residues. The germline V gene has CDR1 MNHEY and CDR2 SVGAGI. CDR3 sequence reads: CASSTLDSNTGELFF. The CDR3 nucleotides read TGTGCCAGCAGTACCCTCGACTCCAACACCGGGGAGCTGTTTTTT.

This sequence joins TRBV27 and TRBJ2-7; 7 nucleotides align to TRBD1. This CDR3 is 14 amino acids long. The V gene end was trimmed by 5 bases and the J gene end by 5 bases; junction bases not matched to a gene: 9. Per germline, CDR1 MNHEY and CDR2 SMNVEV (reference sequence). CDR3 in DNA: TGTGCCAGCAGTCCCGGACAGGTTTTCGACGAGCAGTACTTC. Its translation: CASSPGQVFDEQYF.

The chain has TRBV9 and TRBJ2-5, with a weak D call TRBD2 (5 bases). CDR1 and CDR2 (germline): SGDLS, YYNGEE. V gave up 6 bases and J gave up 1 base, with 10 bases separating them. This CDR3 comprises 13 residues. The CDR3: CASNEGSQETQYF. The CDR3 DNA sequence: TGTGCCAGCAACGAGGGCAGCCAAGAGACCCAGTACTTC.

CDR3 loop: CASTPLGQDTEAFF. The DNA for the CDR3 is TGTGCCAGCACCCCTCTTGGGCAGGACACTGAAGCTTTCTTT. The rearrangement links TRBV28 to TRBJ1-1; D call uncertain. The V and J ends lost 7 bases and 3 bases respectively, with 15 bases between them. The CDR3 is made up of 14 amino acids. CDR1 and CDR2 (germline): MDHEN, SYDVKM.

The chain has TRBV28 and TRBJ1-2, with D perhaps matching TRBD1 (5 bases). Trimming pared 3 bases from V and 11 bases from J, leaving 25 bases between. Germline V gives CDR1 MDHEN, CDR2 SYDVKM. The CDR3 covers 16 residues. The CDR3 sequence is CASSFKGGVIQRVYTF. The CDR3 DNA reads TGTGCCAGCAGTTTTAAGGGAGGGGTCATACAGAGGGTGTACACCTTC.

This chain uses TRBV9 with TRBJ2-3, with TRBD1 matching over 8 bases. J lost 3 bases, V lost 4 bases, and 13 bases had no gene match. The CDR3 length is 17 residues. Germline V gene lookup returns CDR1 SGDLS and CDR2 YYNGEE. CDR3 DNA sequence: TGTGCCAGCAGCCCAACTTGGTCACAGGGGGTAACAGATACGCAGTATTTT. The encoded protein is CASSPTWSQGVTDTQYF.

The genes are TRBV14 and TRBJ1-6; D remains unclear. V dropped 1 base and J dropped 7 bases, with 11 bases sitting between them. Germline CDR1 reads SGHDN; CDR2 reads FVKESK. The CDR3 is made up of 15 amino acids. CDR3 sequence reads: CASSQGFAENSPLHF. The CDR3 nucleotides are TGTGCCAGCAGCCAAGGGTTCGCGGAGAATTCACCCCTCCACTTT.